Listed below are T cell receptor beta chains from one sample, sequenced in a study of blood T cell repertoires in COVID-19. Generated by immunoSEQ multiplex PCR, the TCRdb table keeps only in-frame clones and is missing some. The sample shows just over 60,000 clones, around 80% of them seen only once. Sequenced input: peripheral blood. The receptors come from a man aged 30-40 years with COVID-19, enrolled during active disease. Both conserved end residues are part of each CDR3. D genes are given only for firm matches. Some rows have no size entry. The others give once, few or many, or a class for an expanded clone.

v_gene: TRBV18; abundance: .; d_gene: .; j_gene: TRBJ1-6; CDR3nt: TGTGCCAGCTCACGGGCCAGAAATTCACCCCTCCACTTT; CDR3aa: CASSRARNSPLHF
v_gene: TRBV19; abundance: .; d_gene: .; j_gene: TRBJ1-5; CDR3nt: TGTGCCAGTAGTCGCCAGGTTTATAGCAATCAGCCCCAGCATTTT; CDR3aa: CASSRQVYSNQPQHF
v_gene: TRBV4-2; abundance: .; d_gene: .; j_gene: TRBJ2-3; CDR3nt: TGTGCCAGCAGCCAAGTACAGGCTTCAGATACGCAGTATTTT; CDR3aa: CASSQVQASDTQYF
v_gene: TRBV28; abundance: .; d_gene: TRBD1; j_gene: TRBJ1-1; CDR3nt: TGTGCCAGCAAGGACAGGGGCCTCCATTTGAACACTGAAGCTTTCTTT; CDR3aa: CASKDRGLHLNTEAFF
v_gene: TRBV12-3/TRBV12-4; abundance: .; d_gene: .; j_gene: TRBJ2-7; CDR3nt: TGTGCCAGCAGTTTACCAGACTCCTACGAGCAGTACTTC; CDR3aa: CASSLPDSYEQYF
v_gene: TRBV11-3; abundance: .; d_gene: .; j_gene: TRBJ1-1; CDR3nt: TGTGCCAGCATTAGAGACAGCGAAACTGGCACTGAAGCTTTCTTT; CDR3aa: CASIRDSETGTEAFF
v_gene: TRBV10-1; abundance: few; d_gene: TRBD1; j_gene: TRBJ1-1; CDR3nt: TGCGCCAGCAGTGAGCCGGGACAGGGACGGGCTGAAGCTTTCTTT; CDR3aa: CASSEPGQGRAEAFF
v_gene: TRBV6-5; abundance: .; d_gene: .; j_gene: TRBJ2-7; CDR3nt: TGTGCCAGCAGCTATCAGCGGGCTTCCTCCTACGAGCAGTACTTC; CDR3aa: CASSYQRASSYEQYF
v_gene: TRBV27; abundance: .; d_gene: TRBD2; j_gene: TRBJ2-1; CDR3nt: TGTGCCAGCAGTTTATCCGGGACTAACCCTCGCGGGCAGTTCTTC; CDR3aa: CASSLSGTNPRGQFF
v_gene: TRBV5-6; abundance: .; d_gene: .; j_gene: TRBJ2-7; CDR3nt: TGTGCCAGCAGCATAGTCGGCAGGGAGGAAGACGAGCAGTACTTC; CDR3aa: CASSIVGREEDEQYF
v_gene: TRBV10-3; abundance: .; d_gene: .; j_gene: TRBJ2-3; CDR3nt: TGTGCCATCAGTGAGTCGGGGGGTTCGGGAACAGATACGCAGTATTTT; CDR3aa: CAISESGGSGTDTQYF
v_gene: TRBV28; abundance: .; d_gene: .; j_gene: TRBJ1-4; CDR3nt: TGTGCCAGCAGCCCAGGGGACCAAGAAAAACTGTTTTTT; CDR3aa: CASSPGDQEKLFF
v_gene: TRBV28; abundance: .; d_gene: .; j_gene: TRBJ1-1; CDR3nt: TGTGCCAGCAGTCCATCCACCATCTACGGCACTGAAGCTTTCTTT; CDR3aa: CASSPSTIYGTEAFF
v_gene: TRBV20-1; abundance: .; d_gene: TRBD1; j_gene: TRBJ1-1; CDR3nt: TGCAGTGCTAGTAGAACAGGGGGCCGCACTGAAGCTTTCTTT; CDR3aa: CSASRTGGRTEAFF
v_gene: TRBV30; abundance: .; d_gene: TRBD2; j_gene: TRBJ2-1; CDR3nt: TGTGCCTGGAGTGTGGCTAGCGGGGGGGCGCGGAATGAGCAGTTCTTC; CDR3aa: CAWSVASGGARNEQFF
v_gene: TRBV6-4; abundance: .; d_gene: TRBD1; j_gene: TRBJ2-1; CDR3nt: TGTGCCAGCAGTGACTCGGACAGGGGTGAGCAGTTCTTC; CDR3aa: CASSDSDRGEQFF
v_gene: TRBV14; abundance: .; d_gene: TRBD2; j_gene: TRBJ2-1; CDR3nt: TGTGCCAGCAGTCACCTCCGGACTAGCGGGAGGGCTCAGTTCTTC; CDR3aa: CASSHLRTSGRAQFF
v_gene: TRBV6-4; abundance: few; d_gene: TRBD2; j_gene: TRBJ2-3; CDR3nt: TGTGCCAGCAGTGAGATAGCGGGAGGGCCCCCAGATACGCAGTATTTT; CDR3aa: CASSEIAGGPPDTQYF
v_gene: TRBV29-1; abundance: .; d_gene: .; j_gene: TRBJ1-2; CDR3nt: TGCAGCGTTGAGGTTAGGGAAGGACTAGGCTACACCTTC; CDR3aa: CSVEVREGLGYTF
v_gene: TRBV5-6; abundance: once; d_gene: .; j_gene: TRBJ2-7; CDR3nt: TGTGCCAGCAGCCCGGGACAGCCGCGGGATGGTGAGCAGTACTTC; CDR3aa: CASSPGQPRDGEQYF
v_gene: TRBV7-9; abundance: .; d_gene: .; j_gene: TRBJ1-5; CDR3nt: TGTGCCAGCAGCTTTGGACACGGAGAGTATAGCAATCAGCCCCAGCATTTT; CDR3aa: CASSFGHGEYSNQPQHF
v_gene: TRBV6-1; abundance: .; d_gene: .; j_gene: TRBJ1-4; CDR3nt: TGTGCCAGCAGTGAAGGGACGGGGGGGGTAACTAATGAAAAACTGTTTTTT; CDR3aa: CASSEGTGGVTNEKLFF
v_gene: TRBV30; abundance: .; d_gene: .; j_gene: TRBJ1-5; CDR3nt: TGTGCCTGGAGTAAAACCCTCAGGTCCCAGCATTTT; CDR3aa: CAWSKTLRSQHF
v_gene: TRBV11-3; abundance: .; d_gene: .; j_gene: TRBJ1-6; CDR3nt: TGTGCCAGCAGCTTATCACAATATAATTCACCCCTCCACTTT; CDR3aa: CASSLSQYNSPLHF
v_gene: TRBV6-5; abundance: .; d_gene: .; j_gene: TRBJ2-1; CDR3nt: TGTGCCAGCAGTCTCTCCGGGAGCTCCTACAATGAGCAGTTCTTC; CDR3aa: CASSLSGSSYNEQFF
v_gene: TRBV7-9; abundance: .; d_gene: TRBD1; j_gene: TRBJ2-7; CDR3nt: TGTGCCAGCAGCTTCTCGACAGGGGGGGCCGAGCAGTACTTC; CDR3aa: CASSFSTGGAEQYF
v_gene: TRBV2; abundance: .; d_gene: .; j_gene: TRBJ1-4; CDR3nt: TGTGCCAGCAGGCCCCTGACAGCCTCTAATGAAAAACTGTTTTTT; CDR3aa: CASRPLTASNEKLFF
v_gene: TRBV14; abundance: .; d_gene: .; j_gene: TRBJ2-7; CDR3nt: TGTGCCAGCAGCCAGATGGTGTCAGGGCGCTACGAGCAGTACTTC; CDR3aa: CASSQMVSGRYEQYF
v_gene: TRBV3-1/TRBV3-2; abundance: .; d_gene: .; j_gene: TRBJ1-2; CDR3nt: TGTGCCAGCACTGCAGGGGCGTCTGGCTACACCTTC; CDR3aa: CASTAGASGYTF
v_gene: TRBV2; abundance: .; d_gene: TRBD1; j_gene: TRBJ1-1; CDR3nt: TGTGCCAGCAGCGGGGGACAGGGGAACACTGAAGCTTTCTTT; CDR3aa: CASSGGQGNTEAFF
v_gene: TRBV11-2; abundance: .; d_gene: .; j_gene: TRBJ1-1; CDR3nt: TGTGCCAGCAGCTTAACAGGATTGGGCACTGAAGCTTTCTTT; CDR3aa: CASSLTGLGTEAFF
v_gene: TRBV20-1; abundance: few; d_gene: .; j_gene: TRBJ1-5; CDR3nt: TGCAGTGCTAGTCCGGGGGGAGGTGGTCAGCCCCAGCATTTT; CDR3aa: CSASPGGGGQPQHF
v_gene: TRBV2; abundance: few; d_gene: TRBD2; j_gene: TRBJ2-7; CDR3nt: TGTGCCAGCAGTGCCTGGGGAGGGCGGTGGGGTACCTACGAGCAGTACTTC; CDR3aa: CASSAWGGRWGTYEQYF
v_gene: TRBV6-6; abundance: .; d_gene: TRBD2; j_gene: TRBJ2-3; CDR3nt: TGTGCCAGCAGGCCCGGGACTAGCGAAACAGATACGCAGTATTTT; CDR3aa: CASRPGTSETDTQYF
v_gene: TRBV27; abundance: .; d_gene: TRBD1; j_gene: TRBJ1-4; CDR3nt: TGTGCCAGCAGTCCTTTAATCGGGACAGGGGGCGGACGAGTAGGTGAAAAACTGTTTTTT; CDR3aa: CASSPLIGTGGGRVGEKLFF
v_gene: TRBV18; abundance: .; d_gene: TRBD2; j_gene: TRBJ2-3; CDR3nt: TGTGCCAGCTCACCACCGACTAGCGGGATCACAGATACGCAGTATTTT; CDR3aa: CASSPPTSGITDTQYF
v_gene: TRBV14; abundance: .; d_gene: TRBD1; j_gene: TRBJ2-3; CDR3nt: TGTGCCAGCAGCCATGGACAGGGGGGTACAGATACGCAGTATTTT; CDR3aa: CASSHGQGGTDTQYF
v_gene: TRBV7-3; abundance: .; d_gene: .; j_gene: TRBJ2-3; CDR3nt: TGTGCCAGCAGCCTAGGCACAGATACGCAGTATTTT; CDR3aa: CASSLGTDTQYF
v_gene: TRBV6-4; abundance: .; d_gene: TRBD2; j_gene: TRBJ2-1; CDR3nt: TGTGCCAGCAGTGACCCCTCCGAGAGCGGGGGGGCCTCTAATGAGCAGTTCTTC; CDR3aa: CASSDPSESGGASNEQFF
v_gene: TRBV4-1; abundance: .; d_gene: TRBD2; j_gene: TRBJ2-1; CDR3nt: TGCGCCAGCAGCCGCCTCCTACTAGCGGGAGACAATGAGCAGTTCTTC; CDR3aa: CASSRLLLAGDNEQFF
v_gene: TRBV24-1; abundance: .; d_gene: TRBD1; j_gene: TRBJ2-1; CDR3nt: TGTGCCACCAGTGATCCCGGGACAGGGGCAGGCAATGAGCAGTTCTTC; CDR3aa: CATSDPGTGAGNEQFF
v_gene: TRBV2; abundance: .; d_gene: .; j_gene: TRBJ2-5; CDR3nt: TGTGCCAGCAGCCCACAGCTTTTCCAAGAGACCCAGTACTTC; CDR3aa: CASSPQLFQETQYF
v_gene: TRBV27; abundance: many; d_gene: TRBD1; j_gene: TRBJ1-6; CDR3nt: TGTGCCAGTGGGACAGGGGTTTCACCCCTCCACTTT; CDR3aa: CASGTGVSPLHF
v_gene: TRBV3-1/TRBV3-2; abundance: .; d_gene: .; j_gene: TRBJ1-4; CDR3nt: TGTGCCACCCACAGCCGTCATCTCACCAATCGGGGGTTAGGCGAAAAACTGTTTTTT; CDR3aa: CATHSRHLTNRGLGEKLFF
v_gene: TRBV19; abundance: medium-sized; d_gene: TRBD1; j_gene: TRBJ2-6; CDR3nt: TGTGCCAGTAGGCCGGCCGGGACAGGGTTCTCTGGGGCCAACGTCCTGACTTTC; CDR3aa: CASRPAGTGFSGANVLTF
v_gene: TRBV28; abundance: .; d_gene: TRBD1; j_gene: TRBJ2-7; CDR3nt: TGTGCCAGCAGTGACTCGGGGACAGGGTCTCGGAACGAGCAGTACTTC; CDR3aa: CASSDSGTGSRNEQYF
v_gene: TRBV24-1; abundance: .; d_gene: .; j_gene: TRBJ2-2; CDR3nt: TGTGCCACCAGTGATTTAGGACAGTTCCTTATCACCGGGGAGCTGTTTTTT; CDR3aa: CATSDLGQFLITGELFF
v_gene: TRBV6-2/TRBV6-3; abundance: .; d_gene: TRBD2; j_gene: TRBJ2-7; CDR3nt: TGTGCCAGCAGTGGACTAGCGGGAGTTCGCGAGCAGTACTTC; CDR3aa: CASSGLAGVREQYF
v_gene: TRBV15; abundance: .; d_gene: TRBD2; j_gene: TRBJ2-1; CDR3nt: TGTGCCACCAGCAGAGAAACAGCGGGAGACTCCTACAATGAGCAGTTCTTC; CDR3aa: CATSRETAGDSYNEQFF
v_gene: TRBV4-3; abundance: once; d_gene: .; j_gene: TRBJ2-7; CDR3nt: TGCGCCAGCAGCCAAGGAGGAGACTACGAGCAGTACTTC; CDR3aa: CASSQGGDYEQYF
v_gene: TRBV12-5; abundance: .; d_gene: TRBD1; j_gene: TRBJ2-1; CDR3nt: TGTGCTAGTGGTCCCGCCGGGACAGGGGAGGGCAATGAGCAGTTCTTC; CDR3aa: CASGPAGTGEGNEQFF
v_gene: TRBV29-1; abundance: .; d_gene: TRBD2; j_gene: TRBJ2-1; CDR3nt: TGCAGCGTTGAAACTAGCGGGAGAGTGAATGAGCAGTTCTTC; CDR3aa: CSVETSGRVNEQFF
v_gene: TRBV28; abundance: .; d_gene: TRBD1; j_gene: TRBJ2-7; CDR3nt: TGTGCCAGCAGTTTAGTAGGGGGCGGGTACGAGCAGTACTTC; CDR3aa: CASSLVGGGYEQYF